The 22 T cell receptor beta chains in this list originate from one sample, sequenced in a study of human T cells and chemical hapten exposure. TCRdb re-called the RACE reads with MiXCR, one entry per CDR3 protein. The sample consists of around 80,000 distinct CDR3 sequences, over 7% of them appearing once. Time point described: healthy volunteer bleed at 6 weeks. Whole blood, unfractionated, served as the material for total RNA extraction. The sequencing sample was made of whole blood. Source of these receptors: a male donor in good health. Some clones in this sample may be carry-over from other donors' samples.

Only a few counts were recorded for this clonotype. Its ends do not fully match the called genes, so a read error is possible. This chain links TRBV7-2 with TRBJ2-6; 9 bases are shared with TRBD2. CDR3 length: 14 amino acids. CDR1 SGHTA and CDR2 FQGNSA come from the germline V gene. The CDR3 DNA follows: TGTGCCAGCAGCCTAGCGGGAGGGGCCAACGTCCTGACTTTC. Translating gives CASSLAGGANVLTF.

The chain carries TRBV7-6 and TRBJ1-1; D remains unclear. The germline V gene encodes CDR1 SGHVS and CDR2 FNYEAQ. The V gene lost 2 bases and the J gene lost 1 base, with 8 bases spanning the gap. The length of the CDR3 is 14 residues. The CDR3 sequence is CASSLNTKNTEAFF. CDR3 DNA: TGTGCCAGCAGCTTAAACACCAAGAACACTGAAGCTTTCTTT.

The chain uses TRBV6-5 and TRBJ1-2, with D maybe TRBD1 (5 bases). The germline gives CDR1 MNHEY, CDR2 SVGAGI. The CDR3 length is 13 residues. V dropped 4 bases and J dropped 6 bases, with 12 bases sitting between them. The CDR3 DNA follows: TGTGCCAGCAGTTGGGGACGGCGGGATGGCTACACCTTC. Translated, it gives CASSWGRRDGYTF.

This clonotype has more than one count but fewer than ten. The rearrangement links TRBV27 to TRBJ2-1; TRBD2 aligns across 8 bases. Germline V gene sequence: CDR1 MNHEY, CDR2 SMNVEV (reference sequence). V lost 7 bases to trimming and J lost 4 bases; unmatched junction nucleotides: 9. CDR3 size: 15 residues. Written as DNA, the CDR3 is TGTGCCAGCACTCAATCGGCTAGCGGGTACAATGAGCAGTTCTTC. As protein: CASTQSASGYNEQFF.

The chain joins TRBV11-2 to TRBJ1-1; TRBD1 matches at 7 bases. CDR1 is SGHAT, CDR2 FQNNGV, per germline. V lost 0 bases and J lost 5; bases outside the gene matches: 9. CDR3 length: 16 residues. The DNA of the CDR3 is TGTGCCAGCAGCTTAGAATACAGGGGAGGTAATACTGAAGCTTTCTTT. Its translation is CASSLEYRGGNTEAFF.

This clonotype was detected a few times. V and J are TRBV7-9 and TRBJ2-6, with 7 nucleotides matching TRBD1. The J segment lost 0 bases and the V segment lost 0 bases, leaving 11 bases of the junction unmatched. The CDR3 is 20 amino acids. Per the germline V gene, CDR1 is SEHNR and CDR2 is FQNEAQ (reference sequence). CDR3 coding DNA: TGTGCCAGCAGCTTAGCGAAGAGGACAGGCTTATTCTCTGGGGCCAACGTCCTGACTTTC. Translating gives CASSLAKRTGLFSGANVLTF.

The chain recombines TRBV18 with TRBJ2-1; D call uncertain. There are 15 residues in the CDR3. The germline CDR1 and CDR2 sequences are KGHSH and LQKENI. With 3 bases removed from V and 4 bases from J, the gap between germline ends came to 13 bases. The CDR3 reads CASSPEFGPYNEQFF. CDR3 nucleotide sequence: TGTGCCAGCTCACCGGAGTTTGGGCCTTACAATGAGCAGTTCTTC.

This clonotype has a count of ten or more. V and J are TRBV7-2 and TRBJ1-1; TRBD1 might be the D (6 bases). V lost 3 bases, J lost 1 base, and 9 bases lay in between. The CDR3 is made up of 14 amino acids. CDR1 SGHTA and CDR2 FQGNSA come from the germline V gene. CDR3 bases: TGTGCCAGCAGCTTCGACAGGCAGAACACTGAAGCTTTCTTT. Protein product: CASSFDRQNTEAFF. The full variable domain, with the rest looked up from reference TRBV7-2 and TRBJ1-1, is GAGVSQSPSNKVTEKGKDVELRCDPISGHTALYWYRQSLGQGLEFLIYFQGNSAPDKSGLPSDRFSAERTGGSVSTLTIQRTQQEDSAVYLCASSFDRQNTEAFFGQGTRLTVV.

The sample holds many counts of this clonotype. The V call is TRBV6-2 or TRBV6-3, the J call TRBJ1-1; D remains unclear. Germline CDR1 and CDR2: MNHEY and SVGEGT. The CDR3 contains 13 residues. V gave up 5 bases and J gave up 0 bases, with 7 bases separating them. CDR3 sequence: CASSRTVNTEAFF. In DNA form, the CDR3 reads TGTGCCAGCAGTAGGACGGTGAACACTGAAGCTTTCTTT.

The genes are TRBV4-1 and TRBJ2-7; D is undetermined. Looked up from germline, CDR1 is MGHRA and CDR2 is YSYEKL. Trimming removed 0 bases at V and 4 bases at J, with 19 bases between. This CDR3 region has 17 residues. CDR3 sequence reads: CASSQEGHATLRYEQYF. CDR3 DNA sequence: TGCGCCAGCAGCCAAGAAGGCCACGCGACCTTGAGATACGAGCAGTACTTC.

To note about this clonotype: At one end the junction does not follow the germline gene, possibly because of a read error. The J gene is TRBJ1-6, the V gene TRBV7-9; TRBD1 matches 11 bases. CDR1 and CDR2 (germline): SEHNR, FQNEAQ (reference sequence). This CDR3 has 18 amino acids. The CDR3 coding sequence is TGTGCCAGCAGCGTAGCGTGGACAGGGGGCGGCTATAATTCACCCCTCCACTTT. The encoded protein is CASSVAWTGGGYNSPLHF.

V usage is TRBV12-3 or TRBV12-4 and J usage is TRBJ1-1; no firm D call. V was shortened by 3 bases and J by 1 base, with 12 bases between the two germline ends. The CDR3 consists of 15 residues. The CDR3 DNA follows: TGTGCCAGCAGTTTTCCACCCCTGACGAACACTGAAGCTTTCTTT. Encoded protein: CASSFPPLTNTEAFF.

The rearrangement links TRBV18 to TRBJ1-2; TRBD1 aligns across 7 bases. V shed 6 bases, J shed 3 bases, and the junction held 7 bases outside the gene matches. Per the germline V gene, CDR1 is KGHSH and CDR2 is LQKENI. There are 14 residues in the CDR3. CDR3 sequence (DNA): TGTGCCAGCTCGTCTCCCGACAGGGACTATGGCTACACCTTC. This sequence encodes CASSSPDRDYGYTF.

The CDR3 sequence is CASTPFSMGLRDQPQHF. The CDR3 DNA reads TGTGCCAGCACCCCATTTTCTATGGGACTTAGGGATCAGCCCCAGCATTTT. The V and J genes are TRBV7-2 and TRBJ1-5; possible D gene TRBD1, 5 bases. The germline gives CDR1 SGHTA, CDR2 FQGNSA. This CDR3 is 17 amino acids long. V shed 7 bases and J shed 5 bases, with 24 bases lying between them.

The CDR3 bases are TGTGCCAGCAGCCAGCGGGAGACAGCCTATGGCTACACCTTC. This translates into CASSQRETAYGYTF. The V and J genes are TRBV7-2 and TRBJ1-2, with TRBD1 as a possible D gene (5 bases). CDR1 and CDR2 from the germline V gene are SGHTA and FQGNSA. The length of the CDR3 is 14 residues. The V and J ends lost 5 bases and 4 bases respectively, with 14 bases between them.

This clonotype was counted at least ten times. The chain links TRBV20-1 to TRBJ1-2; possible D gene TRBD1, 5 bases. Trimming took off 3 bases at V and 3 bases at J, with 11 bases between the two ends. This CDR3 is built from 13 residues. In germline, CDR1 is DFQATT, CDR2 SNEGSKA (reference sequence). The chain's CDR3 is CSARSGGDYGYTF. CDR3 DNA: TGCAGTGCTAGGTCGGGGGGGGACTATGGCTACACCTTC.

V gene TRBV7-2 combines with J gene TRBJ1-1; TRBD1 might be the D (5 bases). The CDR3 sequence is 14 residues long. Trimming pared 0 bases from V and 4 bases from J, leaving 9 bases between. Germline CDR1 and CDR2: SGHTA and FQGNSA. The DNA of the CDR3 is TGTGCCAGCAGCTTAGCGCAGGGTAGCACTGAAGCTTTCTTT. This codes for CASSLAQGSTEAFF.

There are a few counts of this clonotype. The V call is TRBV9, the J call TRBJ2-1; no clear D gene. Trimming stripped 0 bases from V and 9 bases from J, with 7 bases between. Germline-derived CDR1 and CDR2 are SGDLS and YYNGEE. The CDR3 is made up of 12 amino acids. CDR3 nucleotides: TGTGCCAGCAGCGTAGGGAACGGTGAGCAGTTCTTC. Amino acid sequence: CASSVGNGEQFF. Together with reference TRBV9 and TRBJ2-1, the CDR3 gives the full variable domain: DSGVTQTPKHLITATGQRVTLRCSPRSGDLSVYWYQQSLDQGLQFLIQYYNGEERAKGNILERFSAQQFPDLHSELNLSSLELGDSALYFCASSVGNGEQFFGPGTRLTVL.

The V gene is TRBV27, the J gene TRBJ1-4; tentative D call: TRBD1 (6 bases). The CDR3 runs 17 residues. V was cut by 5 bases and J by 7 bases, with 23 bases left in between. Germline CDR1 is MNHEY and CDR2 is SMNVEV (reference sequence). CDR3 sequence reads: CASSPAGTGRRGEKLFF. As DNA, the CDR3 is TGTGCCAGCAGTCCGGCGGGAACAGGGAGGCGAGGTGAAAAACTGTTTTTT.

The rearrangement joins TRBV7-9 to TRBJ1-1; 7 positions agree with TRBD1. The length of the CDR3 is 13 residues. The trim removed 4 bases at V and 7 bases at J, leaving 6 bases unmatched. Germline values: CDR1 SEHNR, CDR2 FQNEAQ (reference sequence). DNA for the CDR3: TGTGCCAGCAGCTCGGGACAGACCGATGAAGCTTTCTTT. Amino acid sequence: CASSSGQTDEAFF.

This clonotype was detected a few times. V and J are TRBV20-1 and TRBJ1-5, with D perhaps TRBD1 (5 bases). CDR3 length: 13 amino acids. Germline lookup yields CDR1 DFQATT and CDR2 SNEGSKA (reference sequence). Between the trimmed V and J ends, which lost 1 base and 5 bases, there was a span of 9 bases. CDR3 bases: TGCAGTGCTAGAGTGGGGGGAGATCAGCCCCAGCATTTT. Its protein is CSARVGGDQPQHF.

In its sample, this clonotype was seen a few times. As DNA, the CDR3 is TGTGCCAGCAGCGAATACAATGAGCAGTTCTTC. Protein product: CASSEYNEQFF. The gene calls are TRBV12-3 or TRBV12-4 and TRBJ2-1; D gene ambiguous. This CDR3 is 11 amino acids long. Trimming took off 6 bases at V and 4 bases at J, with 4 bases between the two ends.